This TCR beta chain was sequenced during a study of blood T cell repertoires in COVID-19. Assay used: immunoSEQ multiplex PCR; TCRdb lists only in-frame clones, some missing. The sample carries 400,000 to 500,000 clones, 88% recorded once. Adults between about 18 and 95 years of age took part from 24 US areas. The table lists this clone with a few counts. This CDR3 contains 16 residues. V lost 2 bases and J lost 0, with 13 bases in between. The germline CDR1 and CDR2 sequences are WSHSY and SAAADI. This TCR came from a woman aged 40-49 years who had recovered from COVID-19. The chain has TRBV10-2 and TRBJ1-2; D possibly corresponds to TRBD1 (6 bases). Specimen: PBMCs or T cells enriched from blood (not recorded which). This CDR3 is CASSEQGTTPNYGYTF. In DNA form, the CDR3 reads TGCGCCAGCAGTGAGCAAGGGACAACACCTAACTATGGCTACACCTTC.